This TCR beta chain comes out of a study of beta chain features in type 1 diabetes. Notes on the study in general: Shorter TCRB CDR3s, moderately but significantly so, marked every one of the four CD4+ subsets in Type 1 diabetes patients.

Germline CDR1 SGHTA, CDR2 FQGNSA. The V end lost 4 bases, the J end lost 5 bases, and 8 bases lay between the germline ends. The length of the CDR3 is 12 residues. Regarding this clone: The antigen remains unidentified.

Reverse transcription of all isolated RNA meant that expressed TCRB transcripts were sequenced. Here immunoSEQ multiplex PCR was the method, and the copy in TCRdb shows in-frame clones only, minus some. The sample holds 330,000 or so clones, roughly a fifth seen once. By way of CD45RO/CCR7/CD25/CD127/CD95/CD27, the CD4+ regulatory, stem cell-like memory, central memory and naive cells were sorted. This clonotype was sampled from a woman aged 18-35 years in good health. This chain joins TRBV7-2 and TRBJ1-2; D unresolved. The sequenced material came from naive CD4+ T cells from blood. The CDR3 protein is CASSSHFYGYTF. CDR3 in DNA: TGTGCCAGCAGCTCCCACTTTTATGGCTACACCTTC.